The following is a TCR beta chain sequence with its context. These data come from a study of blood T cell repertoires in COVID-19. V lost 7 bases and J 4 bases, leaving 18 bases between the germline ends. The CDR3 runs to 14 residues. CDR1 is SGHRS, CDR2 YFSETQ, per germline. TCRdb's copy holds only in-frame clones and misses some; the assay was immunoSEQ multiplex PCR. The sample carries 200,000 to 250,000 clones, approximately 85% recorded once. Source material: peripheral blood. This chain links TRBV5-1 with TRBJ2-7; D possibly corresponds to TRBD1 (5 bases). This clonotype originated in a woman aged 50 to 60 with active or convalescent COVID-19. CDR3: CASSKSGARYEQYF. CDR3 sequence (DNA): TGCGCCAGCTCGAAGTCTGGGGCGAGATACGAGCAGTACTTC.